Reported below is one TCR beta chain. Its antigen remains unknown. CDR1 is SNHLY and CDR2 is FYNNEI in the germline V gene. Trimming cost V 8 bases and J 1 base; bases outside gene matches: 4. The CDR3 extends over 13 amino acids. This record belongs to a study of neurological immune-mediated disorders. Study observations and caveats: Sharing of CDR3 amino acid sequences among expanded clones across subjects was absent, suggesting private repertoires in all groups.

cDNA was made by 5'RACE with 10-nucleotide random UMIs. From 15-18 subjects, every sequencing run obtained over 170 million TCR-beta sequences. One entry per CDR3 protein results from TCRdb running MiXCR on the 5' RACE reads. The data hold 50,000 or so distinct CDR3 sequences, with roughly a quarter observed a single time. Sequencing was done on a sample of PBMCs. This TCR derives from a woman in her 70s in good health. V gene TRBV2 combines with J gene TRBJ1-1; 7 bases are shared with TRBD1. The CDR3 region has the DNA TGTGCCAGCGCCGGACAGGCGAACACTGAAGCTTTCTTT. It yields the protein CASAGQANTEAFF.